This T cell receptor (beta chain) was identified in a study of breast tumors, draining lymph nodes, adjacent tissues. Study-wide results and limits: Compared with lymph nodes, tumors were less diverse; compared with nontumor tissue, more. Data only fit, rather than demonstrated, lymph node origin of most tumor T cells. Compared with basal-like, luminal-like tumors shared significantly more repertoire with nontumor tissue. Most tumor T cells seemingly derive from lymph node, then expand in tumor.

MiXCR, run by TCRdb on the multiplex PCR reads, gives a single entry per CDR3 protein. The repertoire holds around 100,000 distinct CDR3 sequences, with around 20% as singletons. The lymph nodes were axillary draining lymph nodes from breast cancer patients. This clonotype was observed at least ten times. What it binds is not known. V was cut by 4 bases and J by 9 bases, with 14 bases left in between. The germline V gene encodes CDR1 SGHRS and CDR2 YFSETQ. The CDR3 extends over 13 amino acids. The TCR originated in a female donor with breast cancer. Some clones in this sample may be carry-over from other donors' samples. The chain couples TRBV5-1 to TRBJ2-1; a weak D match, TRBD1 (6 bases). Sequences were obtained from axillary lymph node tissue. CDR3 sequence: CASSQGFVVEQFF. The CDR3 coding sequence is TGCGCCAGCAGCCAGGGGTTTGTGGTTGAGCAGTTCTTC.